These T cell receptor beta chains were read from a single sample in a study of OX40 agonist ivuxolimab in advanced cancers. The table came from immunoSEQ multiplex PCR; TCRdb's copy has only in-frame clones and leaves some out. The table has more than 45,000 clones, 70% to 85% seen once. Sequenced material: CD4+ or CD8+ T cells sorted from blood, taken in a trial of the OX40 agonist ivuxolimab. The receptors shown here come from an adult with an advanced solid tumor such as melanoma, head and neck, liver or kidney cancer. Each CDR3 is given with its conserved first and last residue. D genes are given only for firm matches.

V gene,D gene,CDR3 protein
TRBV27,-,CASSLGDRIDTQYF
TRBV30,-,CAWTTGLNYGYTF
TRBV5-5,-,CASSLAAGFGTGELFF
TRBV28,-,CASQGSAEKLFF
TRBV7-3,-,CASSFGDSGYNEQFF
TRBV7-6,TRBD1,CASSRQGYYGYTF
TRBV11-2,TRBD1,CASSLGDRQPQHF
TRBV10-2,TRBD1,CASSDRGYEQYF
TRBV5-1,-,CASSPQQVYNEQFF
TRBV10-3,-,CAISESGLLDEKLFF
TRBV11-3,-,CASSPVGGRGYNEQFF
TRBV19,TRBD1,CASSRGRLTDTQYF
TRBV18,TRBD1,CASSPQGMTGKTDTQYF
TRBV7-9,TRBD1,CASSSGQGPPNSDTQYF
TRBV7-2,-,CASSLMRGYTDTQYF
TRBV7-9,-,CASSSIHWGNTEAFF
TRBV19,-,CASSLDRSRETQYF
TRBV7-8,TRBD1,CASSLRGSNWDPSYNSPLHF
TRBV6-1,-,CASKRRRSSYEQYF
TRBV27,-,CASSLSFGQGSSQPQHF
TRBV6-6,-,CASSYSRYMNTEAFF
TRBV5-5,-,CASSLSSDRINQPQHF
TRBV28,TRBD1,CASSTGTGNQPQHF
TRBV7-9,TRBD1,CASSSQGPYGYTF
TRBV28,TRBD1,CASSWTGTGNQPQHF
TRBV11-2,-,CASSPTGQSYEQYF
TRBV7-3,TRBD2,CASSPTGTSGTLSYNEQFF
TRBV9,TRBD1,CASSTRQGSHEQFF
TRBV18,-,CASSPQWGVTEAFF
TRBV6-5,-,CASSYGTGSPLHF
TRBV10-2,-,CASSEFGALGDEQFF
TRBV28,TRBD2,CASSNLAGRRNEQFF
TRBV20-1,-,CSARIRNTQYF
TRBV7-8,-,CASSLMGTDTQYF
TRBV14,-,CASSRVGRYDGYTF
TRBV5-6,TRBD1,CASNEDRFDGYTF
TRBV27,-,CASRRQGYTDTQYF
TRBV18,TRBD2,CASSPGLRTGELFF
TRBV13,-,CASSLRTYGYTF
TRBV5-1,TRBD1,CASSSWTGPNYEQYF
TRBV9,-,CASSVDFLTTSYNEQFF
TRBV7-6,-,CASSFSPAGGELFF
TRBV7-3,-,CASSSGLPGLYEQYF
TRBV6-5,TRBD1,CASSSGQNSSPLHF
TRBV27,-,CASRPMGPGNTIYF
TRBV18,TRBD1,CASSILGQGISDYGYTF
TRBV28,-,CATQGSNQPQHF
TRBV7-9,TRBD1,CASSPTRTGGNQPQHF
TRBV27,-,CASSSTPSRAGELFF
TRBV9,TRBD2,CASSVGEAGGRETQYF
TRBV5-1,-,CASSPDGSNYGYTF
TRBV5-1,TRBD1,CASSSQGDSYEQYF
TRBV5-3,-,CARSLAGGIGSYNEQFF
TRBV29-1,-,CSVEVTGQETQYF
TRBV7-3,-,CASSPHRGETYNEQFF
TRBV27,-,CASSVGCRGLGNTIYF
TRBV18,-,CASSELDSSNQPQHF
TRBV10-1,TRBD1,CASSWDRGAEAFF
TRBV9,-,CASSARRVGGQETQYF